The sequence of this T cell receptor beta chain was determined in a study of tissue T cells after allogeneic stem cell transplantation. Study-level background: CD3+ T cells were flow-sorted when enough cells; otherwise DNA extracted directly. Study observations and caveats: Which tissue TCRs were alloreactive or antigen-specific was not determined. Some clones might be persisting host cells. Anatomically similar tissues had similar TCR repertoires within each patient.

Trimming removed 4 bases from V and 4 bases from J; junction bases left unmatched: 5. CDR1 and CDR2 from the germline V gene are SGHDT and YYEEEE. The CDR3 extends over 14 amino acids. Note on this clone: Its antigen is unknown.

Some clones are missing from TCRdb's copy, which holds only in-frame ones; the method was immunoSEQ multiplex PCR. The data hold about 26,000 clones, with roughly nine tenths observed a single time. This receptor was identified in a male donor older than 55 who later had graft-versus-host disease after an allogeneic stem cell transplant. The sample here was blood, taken before transplantation. The chain carries TRBV5-6 and TRBJ2-5; 9 bases align to TRBD1. The CDR3 protein is CASSLGQGSETQYF. CDR3 sequence (DNA): TGTGCCAGCAGCCTGGGACAGGGCTCAGAGACCCAGTACTTC.